This T cell receptor beta chain was found in a study of blood T cells in healthy people across ages. Study at large: For every two T cells, template switching captured about one barcoded beta molecule.

Drawn from each donor were about 9 milliliters of peripheral blood. Worth noting for this clonotype: Antigen specificity is unknown.

The CDR3 extends over 15 amino acids. Germline CDR1 is MNHEY and CDR2 is SVGAGI. Trimming pared 0 bases from V and 4 bases from J, leaving 12 bases between. A second PCR, run for roughly 7 to 12 cycles, used a sample-barcoded 5' primer plus a J-beta primer mix. Each TCR beta cDNA got a 12-nucleotide random molecular identifier. TCRdb re-called the 5' RACE reads through MiXCR, storing one row per CDR3 protein. The table lists about 720,000 distinct CDR3 sequences, roughly 20% of them singletons. Whole-study findings and limits: Observed TCR beta diversity per million T cells went down as age went up. This fall followed a roughly linear course with age.

Sequenced material: blood. This rearrangement joins TRBV6-5 to TRBJ2-5; possible D gene TRBD2, 7 bases. The sequence derives from an older man in good health. CDR3 protein: CASSYSGGGVETQYF. The CDR3 region has the DNA TGTGCCAGCAGTTACTCGGGCGGGGGCGTAGAGACCCAGTACTTC.